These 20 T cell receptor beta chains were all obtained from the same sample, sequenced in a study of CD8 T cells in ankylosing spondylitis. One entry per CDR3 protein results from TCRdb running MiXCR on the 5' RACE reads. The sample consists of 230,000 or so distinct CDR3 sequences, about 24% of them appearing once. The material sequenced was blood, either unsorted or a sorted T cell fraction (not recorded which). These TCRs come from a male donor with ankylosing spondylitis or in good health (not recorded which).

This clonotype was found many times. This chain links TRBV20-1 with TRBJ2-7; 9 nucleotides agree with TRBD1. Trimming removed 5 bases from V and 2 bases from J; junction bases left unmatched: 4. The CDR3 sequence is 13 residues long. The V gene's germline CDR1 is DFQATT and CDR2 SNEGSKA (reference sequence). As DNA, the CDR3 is TGCAGTGCTGGACGACAGGGGGCCTACGAGCAGTACTTC. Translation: CSAGRQGAYEQYF.

The DNA of the CDR3 is TGCAGCGTTCCCCGTTTACTAGATTTCGCAGATACGCAGTATTTT. It codes for CSVPRLLDFADTQYF. The chain carries TRBV29-1 and TRBJ2-3, with D tentatively TRBD2 (5 bases). Looked up from germline, CDR1 is SQVTM and CDR2 is ANQGSEA. The CDR3 loop spans 15 amino acids. V was shortened by 5 bases and J by 4 bases, with 19 bases between the two germline ends.

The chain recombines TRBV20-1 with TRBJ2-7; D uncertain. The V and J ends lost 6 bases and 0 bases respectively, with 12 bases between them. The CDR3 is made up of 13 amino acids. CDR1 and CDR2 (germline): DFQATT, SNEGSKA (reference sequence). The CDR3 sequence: CSAGPISSYEQYF. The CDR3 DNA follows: TGCAGTGCAGGACCCATTAGCTCCTACGAGCAGTACTTC.

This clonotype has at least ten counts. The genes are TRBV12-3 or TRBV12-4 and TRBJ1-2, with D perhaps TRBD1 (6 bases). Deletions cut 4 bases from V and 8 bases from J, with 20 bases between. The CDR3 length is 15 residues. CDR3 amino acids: CASSSPPPRGRGYTF. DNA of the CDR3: TGTGCCAGCAGTTCCCCCCCCCCCAGGGGCAGGGGCTACACCTTC.

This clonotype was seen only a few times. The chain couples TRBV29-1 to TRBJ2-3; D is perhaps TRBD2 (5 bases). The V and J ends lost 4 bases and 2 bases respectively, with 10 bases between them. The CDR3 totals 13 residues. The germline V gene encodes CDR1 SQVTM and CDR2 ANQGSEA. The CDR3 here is CSVAGLVTDTQYF. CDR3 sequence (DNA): TGCAGCGTTGCAGGACTCGTCACAGATACGCAGTATTTT.

The CDR3 loop is CASRLSSGGEGTQYF. CDR3 coding DNA: TGTGCCAGCCGTCTCAGTAGCGGGGGAGAGGGGACCCAGTACTTC. The chain has TRBV12-3 or TRBV12-4 and TRBJ2-5; 9 nucleotides line up with TRBD2. The length of the CDR3 is 15 residues. J lost 7 bases, V lost 8 bases, and 14 bases had no gene match.

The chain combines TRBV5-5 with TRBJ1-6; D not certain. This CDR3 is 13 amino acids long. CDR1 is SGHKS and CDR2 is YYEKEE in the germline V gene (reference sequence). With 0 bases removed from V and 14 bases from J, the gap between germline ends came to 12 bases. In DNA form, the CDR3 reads TGTGCCAGCAGCTTGGAACCGGGCGGTACCCTCCACTTT. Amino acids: CASSLEPGGTLHF.

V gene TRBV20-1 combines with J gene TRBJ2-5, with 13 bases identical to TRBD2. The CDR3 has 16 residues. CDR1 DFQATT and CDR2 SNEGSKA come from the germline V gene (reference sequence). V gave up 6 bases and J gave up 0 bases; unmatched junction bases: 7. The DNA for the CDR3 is TGCAGTGCCACCGGACTAGCGGGGGTGTACCAAGAGACCCAGTACTTC. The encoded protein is CSATGLAGVYQETQYF.

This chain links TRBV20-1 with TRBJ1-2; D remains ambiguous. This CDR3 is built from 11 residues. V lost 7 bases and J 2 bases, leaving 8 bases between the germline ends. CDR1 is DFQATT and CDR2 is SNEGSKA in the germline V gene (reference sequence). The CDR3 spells CSVPGNYGYTF. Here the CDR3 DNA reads TGCAGTGTACCCGGGAACTATGGCTACACCTTC.

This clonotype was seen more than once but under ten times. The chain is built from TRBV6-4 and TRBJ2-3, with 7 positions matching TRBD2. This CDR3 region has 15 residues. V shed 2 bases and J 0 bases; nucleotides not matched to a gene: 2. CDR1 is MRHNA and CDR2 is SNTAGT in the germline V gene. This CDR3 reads CASSDASGSTDTQYF. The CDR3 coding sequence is TGTGCCAGCAGTGACGCTAGCGGAAGCACAGATACGCAGTATTTT.

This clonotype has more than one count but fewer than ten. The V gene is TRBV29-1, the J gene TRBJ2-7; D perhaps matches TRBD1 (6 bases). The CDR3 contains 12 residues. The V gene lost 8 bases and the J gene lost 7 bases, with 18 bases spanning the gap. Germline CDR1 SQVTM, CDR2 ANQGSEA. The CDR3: CSITQQGWEQYF. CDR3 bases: TGCAGCATCACACAACAGGGCTGGGAGCAGTACTTC.

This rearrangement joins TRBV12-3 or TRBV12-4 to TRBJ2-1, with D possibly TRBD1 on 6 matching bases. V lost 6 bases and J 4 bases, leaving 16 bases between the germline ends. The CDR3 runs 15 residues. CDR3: CASSPARDIYNEQFF. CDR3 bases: TGTGCCAGCAGCCCAGCTCGGGACATTTACAATGAGCAGTTCTTC.

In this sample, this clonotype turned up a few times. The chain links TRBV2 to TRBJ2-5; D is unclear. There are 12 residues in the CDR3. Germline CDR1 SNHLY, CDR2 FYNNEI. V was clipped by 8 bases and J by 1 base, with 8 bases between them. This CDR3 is CASSRLQETQYF. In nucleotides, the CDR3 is TGTGCCAGCTCGCGGCTCCAAGAGACCCAGTACTTC.

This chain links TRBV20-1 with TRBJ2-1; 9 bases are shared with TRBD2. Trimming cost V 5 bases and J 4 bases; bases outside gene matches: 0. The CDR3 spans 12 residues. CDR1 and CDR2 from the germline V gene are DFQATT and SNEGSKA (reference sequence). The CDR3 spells CSAAGGYNEQFF. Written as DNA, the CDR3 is TGCAGTGCTGCGGGAGGGTACAATGAGCAGTTCTTC.

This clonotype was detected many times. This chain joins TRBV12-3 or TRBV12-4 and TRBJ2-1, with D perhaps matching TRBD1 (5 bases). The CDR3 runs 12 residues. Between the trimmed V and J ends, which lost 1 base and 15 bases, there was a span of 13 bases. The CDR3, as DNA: TGTGCCAGCAGTTTAGAGGGGTTGGTGTCGTTCTTC. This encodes CASSLEGLVSFF.

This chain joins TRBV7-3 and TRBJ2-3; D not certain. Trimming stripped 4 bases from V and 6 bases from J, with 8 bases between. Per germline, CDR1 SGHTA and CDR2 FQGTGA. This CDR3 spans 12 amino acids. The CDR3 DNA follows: TGTGCCAGCAGCTACGAGGCGGATACGCAGTATTTT. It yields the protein CASSYEADTQYF. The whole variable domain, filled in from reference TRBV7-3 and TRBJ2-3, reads GAGVSQTPSNKVTEKGKYVELRCDPISGHTALYWYRQSLGQGPEFLIYFQGTGAADDSGLPNDRFFAVRPEGSVSTLKIQRTERGDSAVYLCASSYEADTQYFGPGTRLTVL.

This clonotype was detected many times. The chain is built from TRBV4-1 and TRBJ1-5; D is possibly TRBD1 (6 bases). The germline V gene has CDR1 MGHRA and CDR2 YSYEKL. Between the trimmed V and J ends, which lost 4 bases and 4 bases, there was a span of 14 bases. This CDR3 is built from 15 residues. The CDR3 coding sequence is TGCGCCAGCAGCCCACTAGGACAGCTAAATCAGCCCCAGCATTTT. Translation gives CASSPLGQLNQPQHF.

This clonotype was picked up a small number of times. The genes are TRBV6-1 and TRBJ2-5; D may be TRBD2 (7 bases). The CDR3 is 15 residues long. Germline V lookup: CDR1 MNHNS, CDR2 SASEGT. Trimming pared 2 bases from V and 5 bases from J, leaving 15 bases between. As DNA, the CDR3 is TGTGCCAGCAGTGAACCCGGGGGGCGCAGGGAGACCCAGTACTTC. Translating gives CASSEPGGRRETQYF.

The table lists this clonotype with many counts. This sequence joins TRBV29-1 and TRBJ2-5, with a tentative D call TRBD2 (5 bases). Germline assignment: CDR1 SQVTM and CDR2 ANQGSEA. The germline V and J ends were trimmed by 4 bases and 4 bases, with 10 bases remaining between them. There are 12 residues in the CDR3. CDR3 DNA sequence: TGCAGCGTTGGGTCAGGAGGAGAGACCCAGTACTTC. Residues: CSVGSGGETQYF.

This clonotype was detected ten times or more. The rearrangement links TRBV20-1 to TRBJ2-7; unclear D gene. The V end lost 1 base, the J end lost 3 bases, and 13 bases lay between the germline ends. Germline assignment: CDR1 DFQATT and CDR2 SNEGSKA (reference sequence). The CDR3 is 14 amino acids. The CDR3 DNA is TGCAGTGCTAGAGCACCGGGCCGTAGCTACGAGCAGTACTTC. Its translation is CSARAPGRSYEQYF.